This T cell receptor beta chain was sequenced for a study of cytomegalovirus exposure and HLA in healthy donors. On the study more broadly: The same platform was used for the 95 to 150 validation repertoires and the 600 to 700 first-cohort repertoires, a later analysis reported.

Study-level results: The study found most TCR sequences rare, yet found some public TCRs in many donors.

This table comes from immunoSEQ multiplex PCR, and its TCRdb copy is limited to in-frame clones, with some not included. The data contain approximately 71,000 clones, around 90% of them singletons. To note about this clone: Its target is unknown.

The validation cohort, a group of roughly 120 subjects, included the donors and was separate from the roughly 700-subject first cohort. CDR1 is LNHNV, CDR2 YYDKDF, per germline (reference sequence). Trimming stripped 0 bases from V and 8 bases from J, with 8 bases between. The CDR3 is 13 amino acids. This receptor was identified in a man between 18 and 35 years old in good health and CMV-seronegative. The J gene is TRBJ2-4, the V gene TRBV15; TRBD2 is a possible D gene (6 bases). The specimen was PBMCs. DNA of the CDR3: TGTGCCACCAGCAGAGACCCGGGGGACATTCAGTACTTC. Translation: CATSRDPGDIQYF.